Listed here are 8 T cell receptor beta chains from one sample, sequenced in a study of T-cell memory formation after mild COVID-19. TCRdb ran MiXCR on the 5' RACE reads and lists one entry per CDR3 protein. Among about 120,000 distinct CDR3 sequences listed, 20% to 25% were seen once. Sequenced input: PBMCs or a T cell subset sorted from them (not recorded which). The receptors were gathered from a man younger than 35 who had mild COVID-19 (a few samples of this study predate the infection). Cell type and time point are not known.

The table lists this clonotype with a few counts. The chain employs TRBV5-5 and TRBJ2-7, with D possibly TRBD1 on 6 matching bases. This CDR3 is 15 amino acids long. V was cut by 0 bases and J by 0 bases, with 10 bases left in between. From germline, CDR1 is SGHKS and CDR2 YYEKEE (reference sequence). For the CDR3, the DNA is TGTGCCAGCAGCTTGGGGTTGGACAGCTCCTACGAGCAGTACTTC. It translates to CASSLGLDSSYEQYF.

In its sample, this clonotype was seen many times. The V gene is TRBV12-3 or TRBV12-4, the J gene TRBJ2-5, with D tentatively TRBD2 (5 bases). Deletions cut 5 bases from V and 1 base from J, with 8 bases between. This CDR3 has 13 amino acids. Here the CDR3 DNA reads TGTGCCAGCAGTCCCGGACTCCAAGAGACCCAGTACTTC. Amino acids: CASSPGLQETQYF.

The chain has TRBV5-6 and TRBJ2-2; 7 bases agree with TRBD1. V trimming: 5 bases; J trimming: 3 bases; junction bases outside the gene matches: 10. This CDR3 spans 16 amino acids. Germline CDR1 SGHDT, CDR2 YYEEEE. The CDR3 bases are TGTGCCAGCAGTACTGACAGGGCCCCCCACACCGGGGAGCTGTTTTTT. Its protein is CASSTDRAPHTGELFF. The variable domain in full, with the rest retrieved from reference TRBV5-6 and TRBJ2-2, is DAGVTQSPTHLIKTRGQQVTLRCSPKSGHDTVSWYQQALGQGPQFIFQYYEEEERQRGNFPDRFSGHQFPNYSSELNVNALLLGDSALYLCASSTDRAPHTGELFFGEGSRLTVL.

A few counts support this clonotype. The CDR3 region has the DNA TGTGCCAGCAGTCCCCGCCGGGGGCCAGATACGCAGTATTTT. Its translation is CASSPRRGPDTQYF. This chain joins TRBV28 and TRBJ2-3, with D possibly being TRBD1 or TRBD2 (6 bases each). From germline, CDR1 is MDHEN and CDR2 SYDVKM. The CDR3 runs to 14 residues. Trimming shortened V by 5 bases and J by 4 bases, and 13 bases separated the two germline ends.

The chain is built from TRBV27 and TRBJ2-5, with 12 bases lining up with TRBD2. CDR1 and CDR2 from the germline V gene are MNHEY and SMNVEV (reference sequence). The V and J ends lost 1 base and 2 bases, in that order; junction bases with no gene match: 5. The CDR3 contains 17 residues. CDR3 nucleotides: TGTGCCAGCAGTTTATTACTAGCGGGGGGCCCTCAAGAGACCCAGTACTTC. Amino acids: CASSLLLAGGPQETQYF.

This clonotype has more than one count but fewer than ten. The genes are TRBV15 and TRBJ1-4, with TRBD1 identical over 11 bases. The CDR3 extends over 14 amino acids. After removal of 7 bases from V and 8 bases from J, the junction contained 6 bases not matched to a gene. The germline gives CDR1 LNHNV, CDR2 YYDKDF (reference sequence). CDR3 nucleotide sequence: TGTGCCACCAACCACCGGACAGGGGGCGAAAAACTGTTTTTT. Translating it yields CATNHRTGGEKLFF.

This chain joins TRBV4-1 and TRBJ2-3, with D tentatively TRBD1 (6 bases). Deletions cut 1 base from V and 5 bases from J, with 13 bases between. The CDR3 covers 15 residues. CDR1 and CDR2 (germline): MGHRA, YSYEKL. CDR3 in DNA: TGCGCCAGCAGCCAAGCTCACCGAGGGGGAGATACGCAGTATTTT. Translation: CASSQAHRGGDTQYF.

The chain has TRBV12-3 or TRBV12-4 and TRBJ1-2; 7 bases align to TRBD1. The CDR3 loop spans 15 amino acids. The V segment lost 0 bases and the J segment 5 bases; nucleotides outside the gene matches: 6. The CDR3, as DNA: TGTGCCAGCAGTTTAGCGCTAGCGACAGGGTATGGCTACACCTTC. Its protein is CASSLALATGYGYTF.